What follows is one T cell receptor (beta chain) and its context. The data belong to a study of cytomegalovirus exposure and HLA in healthy donors. Only in-frame clones appear in the TCRdb table, and some are missing; sequencing was by immunoSEQ multiplex PCR. Among tens of thousands of clones, about 94% were seen once, and the ten largest hold 1.4%. Trimming cost V 11 bases and J 0 bases, with 17 bases left between them. In germline, CDR1 is ENHRY, CDR2 SYGVKD. The CDR3 consists of 14 residues. The rearrangement uses TRBV10-3 and TRBJ2-7; D may be TRBD2 (7 bases). This clonotype was obtained from a man younger than 35 in good health and CMV-seropositive. Source material: PBMCs. The CDR3 region has the DNA TGTGCCTCGGGGACGGGGGGCTACTCCTACGAGCAGTACTTC. Residues: CASGTGGYSYEQYF.